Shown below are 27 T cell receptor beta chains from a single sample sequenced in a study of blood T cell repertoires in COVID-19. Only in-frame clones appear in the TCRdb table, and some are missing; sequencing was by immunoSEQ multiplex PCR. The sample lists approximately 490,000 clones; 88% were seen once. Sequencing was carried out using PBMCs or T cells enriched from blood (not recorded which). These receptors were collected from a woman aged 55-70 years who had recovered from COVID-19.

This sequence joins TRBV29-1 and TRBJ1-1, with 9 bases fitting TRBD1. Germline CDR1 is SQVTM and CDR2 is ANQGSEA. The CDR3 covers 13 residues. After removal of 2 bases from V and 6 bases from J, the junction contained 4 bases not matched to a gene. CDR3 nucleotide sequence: TGCAGCGTTGAACGGGGACAGGGACCTGAAGCTTTCTTT. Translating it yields CSVERGQGPEAFF.

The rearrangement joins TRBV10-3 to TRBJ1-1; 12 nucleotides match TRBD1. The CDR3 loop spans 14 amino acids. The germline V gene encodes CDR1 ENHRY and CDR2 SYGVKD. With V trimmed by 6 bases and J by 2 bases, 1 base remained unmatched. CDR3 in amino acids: CAIRGQGANTEAFF. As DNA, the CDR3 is TGTGCCATCAGGGGACAGGGGGCAAACACTGAAGCTTTCTTT.

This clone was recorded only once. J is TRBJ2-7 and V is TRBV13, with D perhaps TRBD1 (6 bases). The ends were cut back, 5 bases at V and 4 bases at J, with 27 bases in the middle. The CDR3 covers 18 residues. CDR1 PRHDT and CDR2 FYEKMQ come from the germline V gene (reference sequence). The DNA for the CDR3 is TGTGCCAGCAGCAACCTACCCCGGGACACCCAGACCCCATACGAGCAGTACTTC. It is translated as CASSNLPRDTQTPYEQYF.

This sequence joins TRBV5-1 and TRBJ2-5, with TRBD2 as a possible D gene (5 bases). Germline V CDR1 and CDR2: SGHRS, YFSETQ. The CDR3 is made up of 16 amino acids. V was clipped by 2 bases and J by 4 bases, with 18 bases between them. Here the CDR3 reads CASSFGSSTTGETQYF. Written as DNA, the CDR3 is TGCGCCAGCAGCTTCGGCTCCTCGACTACGGGAGAGACCCAGTACTTC. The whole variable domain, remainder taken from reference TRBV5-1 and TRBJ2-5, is KAGVTQTPRYLIKTRGQQVTLSCSPISGHRSVSWYQQTPGQGLQFLFEYFSETQRNKGNFPGRFSGRQFSNSRSEMNVSTLELGDSALYLCASSFGSSTTGETQYFGPGTRLLVL.

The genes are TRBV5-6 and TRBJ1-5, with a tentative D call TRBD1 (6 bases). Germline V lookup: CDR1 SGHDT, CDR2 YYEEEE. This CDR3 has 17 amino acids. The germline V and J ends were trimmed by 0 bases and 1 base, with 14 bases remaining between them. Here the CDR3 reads CASSLGGHQRSNQPQHF. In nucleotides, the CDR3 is TGTGCCAGCAGCTTGGGGGGACACCAGAGAAGCAATCAGCCCCAGCATTTT.

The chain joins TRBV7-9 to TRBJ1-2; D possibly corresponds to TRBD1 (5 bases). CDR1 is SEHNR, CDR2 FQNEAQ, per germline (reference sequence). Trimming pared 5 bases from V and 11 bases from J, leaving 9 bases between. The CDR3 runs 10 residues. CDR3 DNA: TGTGCCAGCAGCCGGGGGACTTACACCTTC. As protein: CASSRGTYTF.

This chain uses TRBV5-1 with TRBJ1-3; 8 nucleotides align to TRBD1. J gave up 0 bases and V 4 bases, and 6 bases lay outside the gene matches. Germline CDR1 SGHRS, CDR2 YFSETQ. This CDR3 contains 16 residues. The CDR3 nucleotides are TGCGCCAGCAGCCCCGGGACAGGAACCTCTGGAAACACCATATATTTT. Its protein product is CASSPGTGTSGNTIYF.

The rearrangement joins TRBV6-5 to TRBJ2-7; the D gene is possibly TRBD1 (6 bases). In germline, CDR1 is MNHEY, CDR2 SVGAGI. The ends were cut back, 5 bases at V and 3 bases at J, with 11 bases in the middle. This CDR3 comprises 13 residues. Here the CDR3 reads CASSQGLGYEQYF. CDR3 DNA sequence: TGTGCCAGCAGTCAGGGGTTGGGCTACGAGCAGTACTTC.

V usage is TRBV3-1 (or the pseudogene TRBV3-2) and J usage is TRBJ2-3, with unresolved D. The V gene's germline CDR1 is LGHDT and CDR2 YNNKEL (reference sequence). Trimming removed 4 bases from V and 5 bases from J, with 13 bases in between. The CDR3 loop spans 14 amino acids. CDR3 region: CASSPRAIRDTQYF. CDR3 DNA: TGTGCCAGCAGCCCTCGCGCTATTCGAGATACGCAGTATTTT.

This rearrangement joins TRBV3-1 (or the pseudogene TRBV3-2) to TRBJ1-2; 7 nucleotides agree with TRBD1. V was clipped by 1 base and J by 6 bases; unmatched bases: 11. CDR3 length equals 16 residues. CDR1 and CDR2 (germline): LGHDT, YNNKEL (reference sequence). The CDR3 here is CASSQGGVNRGHGYTF. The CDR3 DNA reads TGTGCCAGCAGCCAAGGGGGGGTTAACAGGGGCCATGGCTACACCTTC.

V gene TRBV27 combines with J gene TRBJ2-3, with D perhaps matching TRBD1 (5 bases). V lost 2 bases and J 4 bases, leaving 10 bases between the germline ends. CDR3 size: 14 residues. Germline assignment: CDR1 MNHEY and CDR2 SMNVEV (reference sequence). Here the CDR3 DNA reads TGTGCCAGCAGTTTAGGCGCAGGGTCAGATACGCAGTATTTT. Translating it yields CASSLGAGSDTQYF.

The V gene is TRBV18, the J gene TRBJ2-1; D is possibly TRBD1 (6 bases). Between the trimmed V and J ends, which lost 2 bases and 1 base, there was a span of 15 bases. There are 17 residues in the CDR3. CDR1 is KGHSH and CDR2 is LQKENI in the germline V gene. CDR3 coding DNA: TGTGCCAGCTCACCATGGGGTGAACAGGGTTCCTACAATGAGCAGTTCTTC. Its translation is CASSPWGEQGSYNEQFF.

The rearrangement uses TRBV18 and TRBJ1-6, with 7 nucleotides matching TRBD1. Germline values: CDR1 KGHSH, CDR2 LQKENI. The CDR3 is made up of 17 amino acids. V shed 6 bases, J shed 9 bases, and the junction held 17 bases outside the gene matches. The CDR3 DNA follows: TGTGCCAGCTCGCCCTCGCGGACAGGCCTTATAGCTTCACCCCTCCACTTT. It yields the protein CASSPSRTGLIASPLHF.

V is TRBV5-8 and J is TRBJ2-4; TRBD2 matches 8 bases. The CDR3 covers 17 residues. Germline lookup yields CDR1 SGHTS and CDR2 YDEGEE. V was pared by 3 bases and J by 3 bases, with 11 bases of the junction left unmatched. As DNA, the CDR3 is TGTGCCAGCAGCTCCTCCATAGCGGGGAGGGTCAAAAACATTCAGTACTTC. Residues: CASSSSIAGRVKNIQYF.

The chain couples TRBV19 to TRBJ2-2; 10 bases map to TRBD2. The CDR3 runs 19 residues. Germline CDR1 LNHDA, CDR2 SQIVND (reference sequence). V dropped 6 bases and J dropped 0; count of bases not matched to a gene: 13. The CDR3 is CASSPRWRAGGPNTGELFF. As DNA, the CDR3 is TGTGCCAGTAGCCCCCGATGGAGAGCGGGGGGGCCGAACACCGGGGAGCTGTTTTTT.

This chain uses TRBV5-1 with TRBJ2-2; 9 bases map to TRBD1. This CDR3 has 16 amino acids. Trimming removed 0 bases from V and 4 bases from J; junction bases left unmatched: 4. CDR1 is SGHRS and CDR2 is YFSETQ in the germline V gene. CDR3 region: CASSLVQGAGTGELFF. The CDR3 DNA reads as TGCGCCAGCAGCTTGGTACAGGGGGCAGGCACCGGGGAGCTGTTTTTT.

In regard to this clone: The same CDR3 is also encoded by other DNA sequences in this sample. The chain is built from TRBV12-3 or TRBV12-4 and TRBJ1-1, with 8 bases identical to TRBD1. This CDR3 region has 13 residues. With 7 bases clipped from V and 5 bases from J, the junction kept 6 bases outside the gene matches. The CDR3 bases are TGTGCCAGCACTCTCACAGGGGGGACTGAAGCTTTCTTT. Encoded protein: CASTLTGGTEAFF.

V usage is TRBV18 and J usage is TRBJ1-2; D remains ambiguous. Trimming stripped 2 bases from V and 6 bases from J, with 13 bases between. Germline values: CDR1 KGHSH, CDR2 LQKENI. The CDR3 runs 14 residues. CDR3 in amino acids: CASSPTSSVDGYTF. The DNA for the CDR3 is TGTGCCAGCTCACCAACCTCCTCGGTCGATGGCTACACCTTC.

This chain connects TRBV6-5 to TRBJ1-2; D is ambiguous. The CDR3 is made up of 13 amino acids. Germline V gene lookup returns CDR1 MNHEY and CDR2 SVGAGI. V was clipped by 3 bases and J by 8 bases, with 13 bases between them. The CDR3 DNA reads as TGTGCCAGCAGTTATAGGAGGGTTGAAGGCTACACCTTC. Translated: CASSYRRVEGYTF.

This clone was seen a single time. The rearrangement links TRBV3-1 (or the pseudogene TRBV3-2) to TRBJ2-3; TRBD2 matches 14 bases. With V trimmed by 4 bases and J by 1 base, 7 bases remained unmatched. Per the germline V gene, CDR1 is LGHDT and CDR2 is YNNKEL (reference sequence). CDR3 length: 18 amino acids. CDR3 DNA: TGTGCCAGCAGCCTCGGCGGGACTAGCGGGGGCCGCACAGATACGCAGTATTTT. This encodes CASSLGGTSGGRTDTQYF.

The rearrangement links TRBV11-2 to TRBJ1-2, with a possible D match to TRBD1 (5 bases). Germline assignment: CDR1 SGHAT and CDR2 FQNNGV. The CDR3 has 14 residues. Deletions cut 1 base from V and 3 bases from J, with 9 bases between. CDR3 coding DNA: TGTGCCAGCAGCTTAGGGGGGGTTTACTATGGCTACACCTTC. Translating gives CASSLGGVYYGYTF.

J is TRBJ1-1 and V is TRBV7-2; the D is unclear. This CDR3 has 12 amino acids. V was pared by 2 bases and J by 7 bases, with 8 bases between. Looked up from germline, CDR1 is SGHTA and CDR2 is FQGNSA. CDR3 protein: CASSLTGIEAFF. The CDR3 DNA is TGTGCCAGCAGCTTAACGGGAATTGAAGCTTTCTTT. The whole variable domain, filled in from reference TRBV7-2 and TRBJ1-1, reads GAGVSQSPSNKVTEKGKDVELRCDPISGHTALYWYRQSLGQGLEFLIYFQGNSAPDKSGLPSDRFSAERTGGSVSTLTIQRTQQEDSAVYLCASSLTGIEAFFGQGTRLTVV.

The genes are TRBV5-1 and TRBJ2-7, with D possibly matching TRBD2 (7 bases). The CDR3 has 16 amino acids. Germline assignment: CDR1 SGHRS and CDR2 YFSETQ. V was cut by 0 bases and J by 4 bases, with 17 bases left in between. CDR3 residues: CASSLENRERGYEQYF. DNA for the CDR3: TGCGCCAGCAGCTTGGAGAACAGGGAGCGGGGATACGAGCAGTACTTC.

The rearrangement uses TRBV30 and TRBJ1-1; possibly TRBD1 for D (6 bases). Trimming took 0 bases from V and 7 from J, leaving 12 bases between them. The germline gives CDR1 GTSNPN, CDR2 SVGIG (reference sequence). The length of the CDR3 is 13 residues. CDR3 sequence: CAWSVAGGGEAFF. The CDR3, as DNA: TGTGCCTGGAGTGTAGCTGGGGGCGGTGAAGCTTTCTTT.

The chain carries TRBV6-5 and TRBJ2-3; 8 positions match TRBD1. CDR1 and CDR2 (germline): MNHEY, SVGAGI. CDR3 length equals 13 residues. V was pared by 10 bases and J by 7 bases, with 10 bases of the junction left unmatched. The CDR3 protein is CANSDRDVHTQYF. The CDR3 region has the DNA TGTGCCAATTCGGACAGGGACGTCCATACGCAGTATTTT.

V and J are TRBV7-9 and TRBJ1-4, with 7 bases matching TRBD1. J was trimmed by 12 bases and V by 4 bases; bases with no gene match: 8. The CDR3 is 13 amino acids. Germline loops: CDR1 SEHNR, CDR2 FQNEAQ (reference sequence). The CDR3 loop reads CASSSPAGTELFF. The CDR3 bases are TGTGCCAGCAGCTCACCAGCCGGGACAGAACTGTTTTTT. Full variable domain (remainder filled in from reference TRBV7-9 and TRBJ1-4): DTGVSQNPRHKITKRGQNVTFRCDPISEHNRLYWYRQTLGQGPEFLTYFQNEAQLEKSRLLSDRFSAERPKGSFSTLEIQRTEQGDSAMYLCASSSPAGTELFFGSGTQLSVL.

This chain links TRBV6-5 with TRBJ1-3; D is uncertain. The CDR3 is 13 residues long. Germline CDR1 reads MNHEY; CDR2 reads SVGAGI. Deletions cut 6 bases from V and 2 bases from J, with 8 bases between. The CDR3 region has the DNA TGTGCCAGCAGCTTCTCCCCTGGAAACACCATATATTTT. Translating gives CASSFSPGNTIYF.